One and the same sample provided the 3 T cell receptor beta chains below, sequenced in a study of tumor and adjacent non-tumor tissue in lung cancer. TCRbeta libraries were built with three rounds of nested PCR, modified from ARM-PCR. TCRdb reprocessed the multiplex PCR reads with MiXCR, giving one entry per CDR3 protein. The table records over 100,000 distinct CDR3 sequences, 60% to 80% of them present only once. This sample's RNA came from whole unsorted tissue. Material for sequencing was lung tumor tissue. The receptor source for this set is a woman aged 55-69 years with non-small cell lung cancer.

This clonotype was detected once. Since the CDR3 does not end with the conserved phenylalanine or tryptophan, this likely comes from a read error. V and J are TRBV11-3 and TRBJ1-1; D gene uncertain. The CDR3 is 15 amino acids. Germline loops: CDR1 SGHNT, CDR2 YENEEA. The CDR3 DNA reads as TGTGCCAGCGGCTTAGGTTCGGGGAGAGGCACTGAAGCTTTCATT. This gives the protein CASGLGSGRGTEAFI.

The V and J genes are TRBV4-1 and TRBJ2-3; a possible D gene is TRBD2 (5 bases). Germline CDR1 reads MGHRA; CDR2 reads YSYEKL. The V gene lost 2 bases and the J gene lost 4 bases, with 13 bases spanning the gap. CDR3 length: 15 amino acids. The CDR3, as DNA: TGCGCCAGCAGCCAACAAGCGGAGTGGGCAGATACGCAGTATTTT. It specifies CASSQQAEWADTQYF.

As to this clonotype: One junction end does not reproduce the germline sequence, and a read error may be involved. This rearrangement joins TRBV6-2 or TRBV6-3 to TRBJ2-7, with a tentative D call TRBD2 (6 bases). Germline loops: CDR1 MNHEY, CDR2 SVGEGT. This CDR3 contains 13 residues. The CDR3, as DNA: TGTGCCAGCAGTTACGGGCGGTGGCGGAGGGCCCAATTC. The encoded protein is CASSYGRWRRAQF.